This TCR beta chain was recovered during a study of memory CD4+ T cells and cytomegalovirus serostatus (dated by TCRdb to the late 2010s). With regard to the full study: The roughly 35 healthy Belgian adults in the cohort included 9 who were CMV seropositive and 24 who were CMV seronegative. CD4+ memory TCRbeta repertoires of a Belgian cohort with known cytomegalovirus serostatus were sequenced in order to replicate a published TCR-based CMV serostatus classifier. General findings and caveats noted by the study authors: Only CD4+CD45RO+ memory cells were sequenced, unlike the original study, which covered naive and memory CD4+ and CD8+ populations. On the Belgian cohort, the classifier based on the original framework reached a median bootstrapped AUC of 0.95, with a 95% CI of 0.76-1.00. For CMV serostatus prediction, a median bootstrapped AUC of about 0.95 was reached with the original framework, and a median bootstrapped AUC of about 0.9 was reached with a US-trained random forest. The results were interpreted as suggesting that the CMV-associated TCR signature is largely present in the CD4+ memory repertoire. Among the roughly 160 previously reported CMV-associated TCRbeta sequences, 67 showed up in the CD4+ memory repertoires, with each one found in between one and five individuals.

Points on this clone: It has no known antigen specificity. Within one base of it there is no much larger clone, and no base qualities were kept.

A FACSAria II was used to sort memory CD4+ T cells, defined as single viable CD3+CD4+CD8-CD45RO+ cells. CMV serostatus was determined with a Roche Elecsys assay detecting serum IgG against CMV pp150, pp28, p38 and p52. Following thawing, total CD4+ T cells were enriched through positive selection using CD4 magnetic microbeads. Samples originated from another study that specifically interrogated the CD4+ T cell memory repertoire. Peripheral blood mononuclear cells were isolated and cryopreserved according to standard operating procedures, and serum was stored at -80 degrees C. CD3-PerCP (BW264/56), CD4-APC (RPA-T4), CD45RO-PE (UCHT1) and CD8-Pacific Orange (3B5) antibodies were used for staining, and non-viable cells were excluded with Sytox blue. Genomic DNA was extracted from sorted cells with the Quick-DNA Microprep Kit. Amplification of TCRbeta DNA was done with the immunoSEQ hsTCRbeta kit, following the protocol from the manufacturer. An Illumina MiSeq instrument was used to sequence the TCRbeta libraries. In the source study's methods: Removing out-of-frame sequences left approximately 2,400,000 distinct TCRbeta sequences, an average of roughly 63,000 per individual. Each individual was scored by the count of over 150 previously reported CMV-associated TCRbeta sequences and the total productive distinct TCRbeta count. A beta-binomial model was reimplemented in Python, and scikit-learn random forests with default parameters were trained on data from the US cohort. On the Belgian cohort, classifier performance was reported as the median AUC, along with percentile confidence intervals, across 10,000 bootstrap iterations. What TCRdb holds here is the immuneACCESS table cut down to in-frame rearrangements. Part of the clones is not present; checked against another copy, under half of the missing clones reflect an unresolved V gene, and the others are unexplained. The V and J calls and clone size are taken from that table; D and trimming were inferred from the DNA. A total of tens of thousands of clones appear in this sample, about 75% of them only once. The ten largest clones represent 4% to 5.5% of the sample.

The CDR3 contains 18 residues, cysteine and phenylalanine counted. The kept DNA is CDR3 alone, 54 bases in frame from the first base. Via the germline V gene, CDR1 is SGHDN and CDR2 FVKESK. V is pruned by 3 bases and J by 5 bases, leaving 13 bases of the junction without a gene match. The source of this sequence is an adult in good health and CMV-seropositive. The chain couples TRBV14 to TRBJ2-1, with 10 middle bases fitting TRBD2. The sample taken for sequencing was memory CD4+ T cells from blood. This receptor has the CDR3 CASSQLPWRLAGDNEQFF. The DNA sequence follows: TGTGCCAGCAGCCAGCTCCCCTGGCGGCTAGCGGGGGACAATGAGCAGTTCTTC. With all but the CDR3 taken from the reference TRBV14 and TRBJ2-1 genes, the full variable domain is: EAGVTQFPSHSVIEKGQTVTLRCDPISGHDNLYWYRRVMGKEIKFLLHFVKESKQDESGMPNNRFLAERTGGTYSTLKVQPAELEDSGVYFCASSQLPWRLAGDNEQFFGPGTRLTVL.